A selection of T cell receptor beta chains follows, all from one sample in a study of glioma-infiltrating T cells after dendritic cell vaccination. The table came from immunoSEQ multiplex PCR; TCRdb's copy has only in-frame clones and leaves some out. The repertoire includes about 99,000 clones, over 80% of them detected once, and about 5% sits in the top ten. The material sequenced was blood, taken after dendritic cell vaccination. The receptor source for this set is a human donor with glioblastoma. Each CDR3 is given with its conserved first and last residue. Fields, in order: clone size, J gene, V gene, D gene, CDR3 DNA, CDR3 protein. D genes are given only for firm matches. Not every row has a clone size; where given, it reads once, few, many or a size class.

>NA|TRBJ2-5|TRBV9|TRBD1
TGTGCCAGCAGCTCGCGAGGGGGACAGGGGGCGGAGACCCAGTACTTC
CASSSRGGQGAETQYF
>once|TRBJ2-1|TRBV5-6|TRBD1
TGTGCCAGCAGCTTACAGGGGCTCTACAATGAGCAGTTCTTC
CASSLQGLYNEQFF
>NA|TRBJ1-1|TRBV27|NA
TGTGCCAGCAGTCGCGGGGGGTTTGACACTGAAGCTTTCTTT
CASSRGGFDTEAFF
>few|TRBJ1-1|TRBV5-1|TRBD1
TGCGCCAGCAGCTGGACAGGGGGGGAGACTGAAGCTTTCTTT
CASSWTGGETEAFF
>NA|TRBJ1-1|TRBV28|TRBD1
TGTGCCAGCAGTTTACCCCAGGGGGCTAACACTGAAGCTTTCTTT
CASSLPQGANTEAFF
>few|TRBJ2-5|TRBV6-1|TRBD1
TGTGCCAGCAGAGGGGACAGGGCTAGCCATACCCAGTACTTC
CASRGDRASHTQYF
>NA|TRBJ1-1|TRBV5-1|TRBD1
TGCGCCAGCAGCCCAGACAGGGGGCTGAACACTGAAGCTTTCTTT
CASSPDRGLNTEAFF
>NA|TRBJ2-7|TRBV27|TRBD2
TGTGCCAGCAGTTTTCGAGCGGGGGGGATTGAGCAGTACTTC
CASSFRAGGIEQYF
>NA|TRBJ1-1|TRBV15|TRBD1
TGTGCCACCACCGTCACAGGGGGTGGGACTGAAGCTTTCTTT
CATTVTGGGTEAFF
>NA|TRBJ2-5|TRBV18|TRBD1
TGTGCCAGCACGAGGGGTTGGGGGGACAGGGGGAAAGAGACCCAGTACTTC
CASTRGWGDRGKETQYF
>NA|TRBJ2-1|TRBV18|NA
TGTGCCAGCTCACCACTTAGAGATGAGCAGTTCTTC
CASSPLRDEQFF
>NA|TRBJ1-2|TRBV5-5|TRBD1
TGTGCCAGCAGCTTGGCCGGGACAGGGTCGTATGGCTACACCTTC
CASSLAGTGSYGYTF
>NA|TRBJ1-1|TRBV6-4|TRBD1
TGTGCCAGCAGTGAGACAGGGGGCTTAACTGAAGCTTTCTTT
CASSETGGLTEAFF
>NA|TRBJ2-1|TRBV28|TRBD2
TGTGCCAGCAGTTTATTAGGCGGGAGGTCGTACAATGAGCAGTTCTTC
CASSLLGGRSYNEQFF
>NA|TRBJ2-7|TRBV7-2|TRBD2
TGTGCCAGCAGTTTGGCCGGGACTAGCGATCCCTACGAGCAGTACTTC
CASSLAGTSDPYEQYF
>NA|TRBJ1-2|TRBV5-1|NA
TGCGCCAGCAGCTCCGAGACAGCACGGTTCGGCTATGGCTACACCTTC
CASSSETARFGYGYTF
>NA|TRBJ1-5|TRBV29-1|TRBD1
TGCAGCGTTGGGGACAGTGGGAATCAGCCCCAGCATTTT
CSVGDSGNQPQHF
>few|TRBJ2-2|TRBV2|TRBD1
TGTGCCAGCATACGACAGGGGGCTAGCGGAGACACCGGGGAGCTGTTTTTT
CASIRQGASGDTGELFF
>NA|TRBJ2-7|TRBV19|TRBD1
TGTGCCAGTAAGAACACCATGACAGGGGGAAACGAGCAGTACTTC
CASKNTMTGGNEQYF
>NA|TRBJ1-4|TRBV5-1|NA
TGCGCCAGCAGCTTGCAGGGGTTCGAAGGCGAAAAACTGTTTTTT
CASSLQGFEGEKLFF
>NA|TRBJ2-7|TRBV5-1|TRBD2
TGCGCCAGCAGCTTGGGACTAGCGGGGCGACTAAGCTCCTACGAGCAGTACTTC
CASSLGLAGRLSSYEQYF
>NA|TRBJ1-1|TRBV18|TRBD1
TGTGCCAGCTCACCGATTACAGGGGGCACTGAAGCTTTCTTT
CASSPITGGTEAFF
>NA|TRBJ1-5|TRBV30|NA
TGTGCCTGGAGTCCCCCGGGTTCTAGCAATCAGCCCCAGCATTTT
CAWSPPGSSNQPQHF
>NA|TRBJ2-7|TRBV20-1|NA
TGCAGTGCGACGGGGGGCCACGAGCAGTACTTC
CSATGGHEQYF
>NA|TRBJ1-1|TRBV5-1|NA
TGCGCCAGCAGCTTGGTCGAGGCTATGAACACTGAAGCTTTCTTT
CASSLVEAMNTEAFF
>NA|TRBJ1-2|TRBV6-1|NA
TGTGCCAGCAGTGAGGCAACAGGGAATACAGGCTACACCTTC
CASSEATGNTGYTF
>NA|TRBJ2-2|TRBV5-1|TRBD1
TGCGCCAGCAGCTCACAGGGGTTATCCGGGGAGCTGTTTTTT
CASSSQGLSGELFF
>NA|TRBJ1-1|TRBV11-2|NA
TGTGCCAGCAGCTTTTTGGGGCAGCCTGGCGCTGAAGCTTTCTTT
CASSFLGQPGAEAFF
>NA|TRBJ1-5|TRBV19|NA
TGTGCCAGTAGTATTCTGGTTGGAGGAGGCAATCAGCCCCAGCATTTT
CASSILVGGGNQPQHF